This T cell receptor (beta chain) was sequenced for a study of PD-1 blockade in classical Hodgkin lymphoma. Study as a whole: Patients were dosed intravenously with nivolumab at 3 mg/kg every 2 weeks. Notes on the study in general: By C4D1 there was a significant rise in CD4+ TCR diversity but not in CD8+ TCR diversity. The repertoire differences lack a defined cause, possibly disease activity or prior therapy. When set against healthy donors, newly diagnosed patients were reported to show lower baseline TCR diversity.

Every one of the patients relapsed after autologous stem cell transplantation (brentuximab vedotin exposure was variable). On this clone: Its antigen is unknown.

This table comes from immunoSEQ multiplex PCR, and its TCRdb copy is limited to in-frame clones, with some not included. This table has 20,000 to 25,000 clones, more than 60% appearing once. Trimming stripped 7 bases from V and 0 bases from J, with 13 bases between. Looked up from germline, CDR1 is MNHEY and CDR2 is SVGAGI. The length of the CDR3 is 14 residues. The V call is TRBV6-5, the J call TRBJ2-7, with TRBD2 as a possible D gene (6 bases). This TCR was sampled from a human donor with classical Hodgkin lymphoma. The specimen comprised peripheral blood mononuclear cells (PBMCs), sampled before the second cycle of nivolumab. This chain's CDR3 is CASKGLFSSYEQYF. The CDR3 DNA sequence: TGTGCCAGCAAAGGACTATTCAGCTCCTACGAGCAGTACTTC.